This T cell receptor (beta chain) appears in the sequencing data of a study of blood T cell repertoires in COVID-19. Looking at the study overall: The samples span acute and convalescent COVID-19 from the United States, Italy and Spain. The cDNA or gDNA used as material had been derived from T cells, B-cell-depleted T cells, or PBMCs.

Those enrolled in Seattle joined during active infection and were followed longitudinally afterward. Under the authors' procedure: Amplification with reference gene primers provided the estimates of nucleated cell counts. Sequencing used immunoSEQ multiplex PCR; TCRdb keeps in-frame clones, though not all of them. V, J and clone size reflect that table, while D and trimming were determined from the DNA. The sample lists 300,000 or so clones; roughly 90% were seen once. The CDR3 covers 14 residues. Germline CDR1 is SNHLY and CDR2 is FYNNEI. Trimming cost V 5 bases and J 6 bases; bases outside gene matches: 7.

The TCR was taken from a woman aged 30 to 39 with COVID-19, enrolled during active disease. V gene TRBV2 combines with J gene TRBJ2-1; the match to TRBD2 covers 7 bases. Sequenced sample: peripheral blood. The chain's CDR3 is CASSRTRLSNEQFF. In DNA, the CDR3 is TGTGCCAGCAGTAGGACTAGACTCAGCAATGAGCAGTTCTTC.